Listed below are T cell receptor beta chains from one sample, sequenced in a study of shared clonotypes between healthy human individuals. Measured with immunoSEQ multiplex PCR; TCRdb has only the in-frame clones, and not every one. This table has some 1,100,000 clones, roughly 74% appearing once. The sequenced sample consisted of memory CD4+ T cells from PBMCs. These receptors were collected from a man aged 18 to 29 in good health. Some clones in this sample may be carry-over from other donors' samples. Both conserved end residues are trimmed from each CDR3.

cdr3_aa: ASSRSTGGWDEQF
v_call: TRBV18

cdr3_aa: ASSLGDGYNEQF
v_call: TRBV5-1

cdr3_aa: ASTLGGSGHDYNEQF
v_call: TRBV7-9

cdr3_aa: ASSLVDTPQGGYT
v_call: TRBV5-8

cdr3_aa: ASSEAFMKGNTEAF
v_call: TRBV6-1

cdr3_aa: ASSLASGSSYNEQF
v_call: TRBV7-3

cdr3_aa: ASSPPGTGVEQY
v_call: TRBV7-9

cdr3_aa: ASSRTGMNTGELF
v_call: TRBV19

cdr3_aa: ASSEANPRVYEQY
v_call: TRBV2

cdr3_aa: AWSVRADQPQH
v_call: TRBV30

cdr3_aa: ASIPVPGSPQH
v_call: TRBV6-1

cdr3_aa: ASSLGIHTDTQY
v_call: TRBV5-8

cdr3_aa: ASSPRQGSSTDTQY
v_call: TRBV28

cdr3_aa: ASSERATGKETQY
v_call: TRBV10-2

cdr3_aa: ASRPVGLIQETQY
v_call: TRBV5-1

cdr3_aa: ATSRYPGNSYEQY
v_call: TRBV15

cdr3_aa: ATLGTGPSNYGYT
v_call: TRBV15

cdr3_aa: ASSEGLSNYYEQY
v_call: TRBV6-1

cdr3_aa: ASSQGGPRYQPQH
v_call: TRBV4-1

cdr3_aa: ASSLVPDTQY
v_call: TRBV11-3

cdr3_aa: ASSLKRVTGGNTIY
v_call: TRBV7-9

cdr3_aa: ASSRYGLNTGELF
v_call: TRBV5-1

cdr3_aa: ASSLLGDDYEQY
v_call: TRBV7-9

cdr3_aa: ASSVTGGSHEQY
v_call: TRBV5-1

cdr3_aa: ASSETGTTTDTQY
v_call: TRBV7-3

cdr3_aa: ASSLSFKGSSEQY
v_call: TRBV28

cdr3_aa: AWSVTHPSGRHSY
v_call: TRBV30

cdr3_aa: ATQGINSNQPQH
v_call: TRBV2

cdr3_aa: ASSLDGRGFYEQY
v_call: TRBV5-1

cdr3_aa: ASSLSLAGFDEQY
v_call: TRBV4-2

cdr3_aa: ASSPSLGADTQY
v_call: TRBV5-1

cdr3_aa: ASSLPGTTTNEKLF
v_call: TRBV28

cdr3_aa: ASSVLSGYSYEQY
v_call: TRBV2

cdr3_aa: ASSPRTGSYEQY
v_call: TRBV28

cdr3_aa: ASSSSGTTYEQY
v_call: TRBV5-1

cdr3_aa: ASSPGLAGTETQY
v_call: TRBV5-4

cdr3_aa: ASSLVGSTDTQY
v_call: TRBV5-1

cdr3_aa: ASSQAQGNTEAF
v_call: TRBV4-1

cdr3_aa: ASAKGGAPLYEQY
v_call: TRBV28

cdr3_aa: ASSRGSSSGTDTQY
v_call: TRBV7-3

cdr3_aa: SAMGGVRSYEQY
v_call: TRBV29-1

cdr3_aa: ASSYSTLAGHEQY
v_call: TRBV6-5

cdr3_aa: ASSPNTGGAF
v_call: TRBV18

cdr3_aa: ASSEIRGWYEQY
v_call: TRBV2

cdr3_aa: ASRRTMGDTQY
v_call: TRBV5-1

cdr3_aa: ASSQVPVGTNEKLF
v_call: TRBV4-3

cdr3_aa: ASSLGLAGPDTQY
v_call: TRBV9

cdr3_aa: ASSEGQAAKNIQY
v_call: TRBV6-1

cdr3_aa: AGSQEGYTEAF
v_call: TRBV2

cdr3_aa: ASSGGQSSTDTQY
v_call: TRBV6-1

cdr3_aa: ASSQTYPNEQF
v_call: TRBV4-1

cdr3_aa: ASSFGGREYNEQF
v_call: TRBV7-8

cdr3_aa: ASSLEEVSDQPQH
v_call: TRBV5-1

cdr3_aa: ASSLWTSGTTGGDTQY
v_call: TRBV7-2

cdr3_aa: ASSDRGLDEQY
v_call: TRBV6-1

cdr3_aa: ASSPRGGTGAYEQY
v_call: TRBV5-6

cdr3_aa: ASSLQQITDTQY
v_call: TRBV5-1

cdr3_aa: AITRDFSYEQY
v_call: TRBV10-3

cdr3_aa: ASSASPVGTSGLRSQY
v_call: TRBV9